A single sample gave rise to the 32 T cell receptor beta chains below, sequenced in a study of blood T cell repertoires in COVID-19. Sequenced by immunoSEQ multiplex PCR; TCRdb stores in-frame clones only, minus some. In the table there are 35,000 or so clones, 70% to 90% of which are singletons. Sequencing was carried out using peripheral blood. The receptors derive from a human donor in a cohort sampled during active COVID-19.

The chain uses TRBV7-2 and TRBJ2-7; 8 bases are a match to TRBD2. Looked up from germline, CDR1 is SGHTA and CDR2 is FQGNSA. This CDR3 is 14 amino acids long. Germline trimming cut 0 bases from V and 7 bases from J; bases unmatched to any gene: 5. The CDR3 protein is CASSLARLAGEQYF. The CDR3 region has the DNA TGTGCCAGCAGCTTAGCGCGATTAGCGGGGGAGCAGTACTTC. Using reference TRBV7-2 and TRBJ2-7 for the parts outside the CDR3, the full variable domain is GAGVSQSPSNKVTEKGKDVELRCDPISGHTALYWYRQSLGQGLEFLIYFQGNSAPDKSGLPSDRFSAERTGGSVSTLTIQRTQQEDSAVYLCASSLARLAGEQYFGPGTRLTVT.

The CDR3, as DNA: TGTGCCAGCAGCTTAGTGGGCCCTAAGGGGGGCTACACCTTC. Amino acids: CASSLVGPKGGYTF. The rearrangement uses TRBV7-9 and TRBJ1-2; perhaps TRBD1 as D (5 bases). The CDR3 sequence is 14 residues long. Deletions cut 1 base from V and 8 bases from J, with 14 bases between. Per germline, CDR1 SEHNR and CDR2 FQNEAQ (reference sequence).

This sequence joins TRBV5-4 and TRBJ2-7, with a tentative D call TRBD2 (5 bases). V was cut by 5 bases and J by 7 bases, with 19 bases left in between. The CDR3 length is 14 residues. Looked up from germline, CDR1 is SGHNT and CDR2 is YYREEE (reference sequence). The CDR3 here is CASRIGIGVGEQYF. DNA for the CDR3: TGTGCCAGCAGAATAGGTATCGGGGTAGGGGAGCAGTACTTC.

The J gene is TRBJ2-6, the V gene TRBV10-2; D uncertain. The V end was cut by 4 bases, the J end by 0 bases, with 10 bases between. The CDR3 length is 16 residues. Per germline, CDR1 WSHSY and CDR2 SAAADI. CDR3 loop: CASSGTLHSGANVLTF. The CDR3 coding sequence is TGCGCCAGCAGTGGAACTCTGCACTCTGGGGCCAACGTCCTGACTTTC.

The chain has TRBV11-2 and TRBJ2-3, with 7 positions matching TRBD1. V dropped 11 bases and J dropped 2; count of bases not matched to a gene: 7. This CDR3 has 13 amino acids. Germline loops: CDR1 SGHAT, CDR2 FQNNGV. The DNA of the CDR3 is TGTGCCGGGACGACAGGGCCCACAGATACGCAGTATTTT. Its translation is CAGTTGPTDTQYF.

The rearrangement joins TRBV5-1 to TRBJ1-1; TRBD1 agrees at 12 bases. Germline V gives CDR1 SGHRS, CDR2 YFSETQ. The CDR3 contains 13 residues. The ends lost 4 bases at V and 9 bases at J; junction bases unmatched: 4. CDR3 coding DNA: TGCGCCAGCAGCGGGGGACAGGGGGCGCAAGCTTTCTTT. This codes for CASSGGQGAQAFF.

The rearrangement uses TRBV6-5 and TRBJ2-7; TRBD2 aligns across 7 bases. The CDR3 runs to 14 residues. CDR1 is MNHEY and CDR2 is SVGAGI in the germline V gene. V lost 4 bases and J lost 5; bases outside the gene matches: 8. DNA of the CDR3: TGTGCCAGCAGTTCCCCTTTCCTAGCGGACGAGCAGTACTTC. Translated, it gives CASSSPFLADEQYF.

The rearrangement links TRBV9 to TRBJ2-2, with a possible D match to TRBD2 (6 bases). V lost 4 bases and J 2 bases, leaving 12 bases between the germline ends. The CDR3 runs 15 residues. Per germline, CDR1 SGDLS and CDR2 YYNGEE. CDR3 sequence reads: CASSPVGGNTGELFF. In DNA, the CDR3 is TGTGCCAGCAGCCCCGTGGGGGGAAACACCGGGGAGCTGTTTTTT.

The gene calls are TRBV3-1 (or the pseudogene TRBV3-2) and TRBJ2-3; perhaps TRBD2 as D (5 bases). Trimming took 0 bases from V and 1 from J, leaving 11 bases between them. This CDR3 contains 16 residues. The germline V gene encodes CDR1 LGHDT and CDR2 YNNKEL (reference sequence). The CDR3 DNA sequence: TGTGCCAGCAGCCAAGAACGCGGGCCTGGCACAGATACGCAGTATTTT. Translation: CASSQERGPGTDTQYF.

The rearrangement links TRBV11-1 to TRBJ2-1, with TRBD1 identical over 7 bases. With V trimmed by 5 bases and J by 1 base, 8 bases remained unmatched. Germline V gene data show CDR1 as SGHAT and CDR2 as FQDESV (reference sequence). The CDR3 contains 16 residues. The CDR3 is CASSDKGGGSYNEQFF. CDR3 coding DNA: TGTGCCAGCAGCGATAAAGGGGGCGGGTCCTACAATGAGCAGTTCTTC.

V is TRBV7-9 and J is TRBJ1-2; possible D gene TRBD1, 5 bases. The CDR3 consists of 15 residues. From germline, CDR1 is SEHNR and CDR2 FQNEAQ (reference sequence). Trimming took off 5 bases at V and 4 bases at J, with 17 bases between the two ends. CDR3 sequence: CASSPQGQGGYGYTF. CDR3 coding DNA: TGTGCCAGCAGCCCCCAGGGCCAGGGAGGCTATGGCTACACCTTC.

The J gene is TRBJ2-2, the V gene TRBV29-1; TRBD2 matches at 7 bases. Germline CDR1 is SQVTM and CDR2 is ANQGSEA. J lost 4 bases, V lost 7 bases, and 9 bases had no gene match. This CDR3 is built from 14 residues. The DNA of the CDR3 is TGCAGCGGGGATTTTGGGGAGGGCACCGGGGAGCTGTTTTTT. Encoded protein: CSGDFGEGTGELFF.

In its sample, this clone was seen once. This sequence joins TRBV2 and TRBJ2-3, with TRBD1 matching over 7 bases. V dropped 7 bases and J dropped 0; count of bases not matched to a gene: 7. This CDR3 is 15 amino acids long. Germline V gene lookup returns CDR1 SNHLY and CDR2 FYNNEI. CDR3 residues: CASTSLDRSTDTQYF. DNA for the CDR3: TGTGCCAGCACTTCGTTGGACAGGAGCACAGATACGCAGTATTTT. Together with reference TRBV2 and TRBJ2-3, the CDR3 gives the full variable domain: EPEVTQTPSHQVTQMGQEVILRCVPISNHLYFYWYRQILGQKVEFLVSFYNNEISEKSEIFDDQFSVERPDGSNFTLKIRSTKLEDSAMYFCASTSLDRSTDTQYFGPGTRLTVL.

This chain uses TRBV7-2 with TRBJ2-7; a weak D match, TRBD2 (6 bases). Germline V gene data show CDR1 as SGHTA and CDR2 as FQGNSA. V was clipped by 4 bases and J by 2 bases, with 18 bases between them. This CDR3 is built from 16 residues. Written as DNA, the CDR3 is TGTGCCAGCAGCTACCTCGGCGGGACGCGCCCCTACGAGCAGTACTTC. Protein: CASSYLGGTRPYEQYF.

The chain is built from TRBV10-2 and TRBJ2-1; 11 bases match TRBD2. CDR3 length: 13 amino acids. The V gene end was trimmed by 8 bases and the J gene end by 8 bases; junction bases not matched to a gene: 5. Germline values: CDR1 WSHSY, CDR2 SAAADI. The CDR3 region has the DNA TGCGCCAGCCGGTTTAGCGGGGGGGATGAGCAGTTCTTC. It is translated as CASRFSGGDEQFF.

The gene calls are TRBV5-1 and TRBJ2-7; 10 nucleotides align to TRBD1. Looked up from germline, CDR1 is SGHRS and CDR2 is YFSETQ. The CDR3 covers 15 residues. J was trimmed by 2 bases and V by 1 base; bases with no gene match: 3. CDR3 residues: CASSLTGQGAYEQYF. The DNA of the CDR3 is TGCGCCAGCAGCTTGACCGGACAGGGGGCCTACGAGCAGTACTTC.

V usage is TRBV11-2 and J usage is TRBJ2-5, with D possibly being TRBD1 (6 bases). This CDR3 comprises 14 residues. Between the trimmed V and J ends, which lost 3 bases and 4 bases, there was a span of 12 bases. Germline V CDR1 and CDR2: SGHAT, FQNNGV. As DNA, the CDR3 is TGTGCCAGCAGCTTCTATACAGGGATAGAGACCCAGTACTTC. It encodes CASSFYTGIETQYF.

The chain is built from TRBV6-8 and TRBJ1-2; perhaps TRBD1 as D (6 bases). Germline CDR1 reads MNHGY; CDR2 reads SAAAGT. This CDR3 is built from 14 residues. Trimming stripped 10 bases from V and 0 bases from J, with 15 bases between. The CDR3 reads CANSPQGSNYGYTF. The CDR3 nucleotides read TGTGCCAACTCCCCGCAGGGGTCTAACTATGGCTACACCTTC.

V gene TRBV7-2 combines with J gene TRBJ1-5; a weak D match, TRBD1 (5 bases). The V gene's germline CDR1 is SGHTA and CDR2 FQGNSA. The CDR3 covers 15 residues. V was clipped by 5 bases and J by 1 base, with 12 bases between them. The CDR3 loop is CASSPRVLSNQPQHF. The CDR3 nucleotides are TGTGCCAGCAGCCCCAGGGTGTTGAGCAATCAGCCCCAGCATTTT.

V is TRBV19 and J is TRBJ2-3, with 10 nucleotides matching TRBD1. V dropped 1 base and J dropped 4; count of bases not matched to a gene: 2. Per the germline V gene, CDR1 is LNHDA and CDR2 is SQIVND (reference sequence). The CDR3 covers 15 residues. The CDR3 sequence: CASSIATGGPDTQYF. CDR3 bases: TGTGCCAGTAGTATAGCGACAGGGGGCCCAGATACGCAGTATTTT.

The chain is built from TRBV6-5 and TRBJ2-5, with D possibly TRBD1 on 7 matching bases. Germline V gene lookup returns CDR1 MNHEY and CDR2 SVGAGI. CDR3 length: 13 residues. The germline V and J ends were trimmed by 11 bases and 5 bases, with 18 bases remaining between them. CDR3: CAGKGAGGETQYF. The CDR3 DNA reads TGTGCCGGTAAAGGGGCAGGGGGGGAGACCCAGTACTTC.

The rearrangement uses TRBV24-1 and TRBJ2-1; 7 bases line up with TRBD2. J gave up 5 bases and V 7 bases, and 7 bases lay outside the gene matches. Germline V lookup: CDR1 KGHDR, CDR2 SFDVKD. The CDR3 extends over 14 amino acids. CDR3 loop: CATRTGLPNNEQFF. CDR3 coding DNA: TGTGCCACCAGGACGGGACTACCTAACAATGAGCAGTTCTTC.

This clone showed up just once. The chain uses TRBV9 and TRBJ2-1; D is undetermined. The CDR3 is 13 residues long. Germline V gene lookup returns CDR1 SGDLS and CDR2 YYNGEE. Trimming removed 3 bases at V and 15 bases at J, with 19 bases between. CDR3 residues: CASSGNHPRSLFF. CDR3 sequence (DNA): TGTGCCAGCAGCGGTAACCATCCTAGGAGTCTGTTCTTC.

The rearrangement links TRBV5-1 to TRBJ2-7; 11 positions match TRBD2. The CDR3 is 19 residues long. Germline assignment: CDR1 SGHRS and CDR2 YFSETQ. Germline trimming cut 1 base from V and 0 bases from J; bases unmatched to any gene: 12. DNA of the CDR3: TGCGCCAGCAGCTTGCCCAACGACCCTAGCGGGGGGAACTCCTACGAGCAGTACTTC. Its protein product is CASSLPNDPSGGNSYEQYF.

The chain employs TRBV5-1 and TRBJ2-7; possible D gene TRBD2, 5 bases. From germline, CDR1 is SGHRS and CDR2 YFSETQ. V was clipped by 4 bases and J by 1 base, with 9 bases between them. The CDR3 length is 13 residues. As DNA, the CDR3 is TGCGCCAGCAGCGTAGAGGGATCCTACGAGCAGTACTTC. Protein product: CASSVEGSYEQYF.

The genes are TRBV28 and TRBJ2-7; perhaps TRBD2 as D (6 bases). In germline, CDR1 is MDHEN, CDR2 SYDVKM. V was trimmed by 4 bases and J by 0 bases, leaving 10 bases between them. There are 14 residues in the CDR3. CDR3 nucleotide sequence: TGTGCCAGCAGTTCCCCGGGACTCTCCTACGAGCAGTACTTC. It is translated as CASSSPGLSYEQYF.

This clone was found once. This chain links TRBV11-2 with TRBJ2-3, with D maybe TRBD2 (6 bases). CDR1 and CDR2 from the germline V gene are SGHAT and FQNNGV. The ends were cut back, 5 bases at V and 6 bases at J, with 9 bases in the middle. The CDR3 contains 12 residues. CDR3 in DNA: TGTGCCAGCAGCCCGACTAGTGATACGCAGTATTTT. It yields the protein CASSPTSDTQYF.

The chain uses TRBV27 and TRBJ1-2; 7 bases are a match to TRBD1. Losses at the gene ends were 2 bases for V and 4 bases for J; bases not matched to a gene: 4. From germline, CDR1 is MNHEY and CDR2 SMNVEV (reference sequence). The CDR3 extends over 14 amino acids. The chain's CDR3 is CASSLLGGFYGYTF. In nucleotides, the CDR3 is TGTGCCAGCAGTTTACTAGGGGGCTTCTATGGCTACACCTTC.

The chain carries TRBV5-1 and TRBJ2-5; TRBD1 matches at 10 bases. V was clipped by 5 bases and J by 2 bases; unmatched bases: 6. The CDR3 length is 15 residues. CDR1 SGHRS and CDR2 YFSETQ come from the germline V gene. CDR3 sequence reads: CASRRDRGPQETQYF. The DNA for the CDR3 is TGCGCCAGCAGGCGGGACAGGGGCCCTCAAGAGACCCAGTACTTC.

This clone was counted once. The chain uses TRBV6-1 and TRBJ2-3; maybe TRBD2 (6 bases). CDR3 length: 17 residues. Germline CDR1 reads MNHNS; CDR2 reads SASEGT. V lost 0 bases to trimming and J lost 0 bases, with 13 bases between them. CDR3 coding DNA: TGTGCCAGCAGTGAAGCGCTTATGGGACTTAGCACAGATACGCAGTATTTT. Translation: CASSEALMGLSTDTQYF.

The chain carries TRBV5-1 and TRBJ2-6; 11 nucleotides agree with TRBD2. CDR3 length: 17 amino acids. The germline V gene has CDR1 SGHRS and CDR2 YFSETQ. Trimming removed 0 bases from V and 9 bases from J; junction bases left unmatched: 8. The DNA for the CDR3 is TGCGCCAGCAGCTTGGGTGTTAGCGGGGGGGCGGGCAACGTCCTGACTTTC. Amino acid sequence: CASSLGVSGGAGNVLTF.

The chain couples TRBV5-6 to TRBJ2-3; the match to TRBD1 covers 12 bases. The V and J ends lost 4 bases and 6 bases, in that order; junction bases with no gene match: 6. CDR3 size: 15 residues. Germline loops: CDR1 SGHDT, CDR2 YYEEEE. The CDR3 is CASSPGTGGADTQYF. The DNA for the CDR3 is TGTGCCAGCAGCCCGGGGACAGGGGGCGCGGATACGCAGTATTTT. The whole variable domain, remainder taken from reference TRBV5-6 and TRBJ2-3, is DAGVTQSPTHLIKTRGQQVTLRCSPKSGHDTVSWYQQALGQGPQFIFQYYEEEERQRGNFPDRFSGHQFPNYSSELNVNALLLGDSALYLCASSPGTGGADTQYFGPGTRLTVL.